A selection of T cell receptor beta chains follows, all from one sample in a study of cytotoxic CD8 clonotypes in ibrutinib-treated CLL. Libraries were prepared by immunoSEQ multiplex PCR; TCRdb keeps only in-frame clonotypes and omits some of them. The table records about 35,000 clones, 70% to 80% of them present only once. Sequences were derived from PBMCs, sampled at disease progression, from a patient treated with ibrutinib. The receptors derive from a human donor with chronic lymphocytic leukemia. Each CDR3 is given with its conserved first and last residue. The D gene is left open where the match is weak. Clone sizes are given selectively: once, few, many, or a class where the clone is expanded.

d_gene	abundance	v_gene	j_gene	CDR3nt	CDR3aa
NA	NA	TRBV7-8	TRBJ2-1	TGTGCCAGCAGCAGACAGGCTCGGCAGTTCTTC	CASSRQARQFF
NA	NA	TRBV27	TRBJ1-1	TGTGCCAGCAGTTTAGCTATGAACACTGAAGCTTTCTTT	CASSLAMNTEAFF
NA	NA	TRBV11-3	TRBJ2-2	TGTGCCAGCAGCCCTTTCCGGGGGAACACCGGGGAGCTGTTTTTT	CASSPFRGNTGELFF
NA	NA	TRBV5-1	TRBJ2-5	TGCGCCAGCAGCTTGTTCGGCCTACAAGAGACCCAGTACTTC	CASSLFGLQETQYF
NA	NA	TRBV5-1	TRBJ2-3	TGCGCCAGCAGCCCGGAGGCTAGATTAGATACGCAGTATTTT	CASSPEARLDTQYF
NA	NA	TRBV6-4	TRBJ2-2	TGTGCCAGCAGTGTTACAAACACCGGGGAGCTGTTTTTT	CASSVTNTGELFF
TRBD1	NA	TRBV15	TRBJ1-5	TGTGCCACCAGCAGAGACCGGGGTGGGACAGGGGGGAATCAGCCCCAGCATTTT	CATSRDRGGTGGNQPQHF
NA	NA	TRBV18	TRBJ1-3	TGTGCCAGCTCGCCTACGACAGGAACTCACTCTGGAAACACCATATATTTT	CASSPTTGTHSGNTIYF
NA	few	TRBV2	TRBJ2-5	TGTGCCAGCAGTGTGGCAGGGACCCAAGAGACCCAGTACTTC	CASSVAGTQETQYF
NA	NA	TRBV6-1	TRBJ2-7	TGTGCCAGCAGCTCCGACATCAACGTAGGGCAGTACTTC	CASSSDINVGQYF
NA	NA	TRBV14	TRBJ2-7	TGTGCCAGCAGCCCTGACAGCACCCTCCGCTACGAGCAGTACTTC	CASSPDSTLRYEQYF
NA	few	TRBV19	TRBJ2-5	TGTGCCAGTAGTCCCCGGCCGGTGCCCCAAGAGACCCAGTACTTC	CASSPRPVPQETQYF
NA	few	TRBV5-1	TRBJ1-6	TGCGCCAGCAGCTTGGCAGGGGAGCGGTCACCCCTCCACTTT	CASSLAGERSPLHF
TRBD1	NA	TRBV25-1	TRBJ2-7	TGTGCCAGCAGTGGTGGACAGGAGTACAAAGGGTACGAGCAGTACTTC	CASSGGQEYKGYEQYF
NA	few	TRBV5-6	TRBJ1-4	TGTGCCAGCAGCTTGTACGACAGGATGGAGGAAAAACTGTTTTTT	CASSLYDRMEEKLFF
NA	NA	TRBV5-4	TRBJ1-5	TGTGCCAGCAGCCAAGATCTAGGGGCCGGGACAAATCAGCCCCAGCATTTT	CASSQDLGAGTNQPQHF
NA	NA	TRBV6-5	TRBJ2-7	TGTGCCAGCACCGCCTCCTGGGGGTCTCGGGAGCAGTACTTC	CASTASWGSREQYF
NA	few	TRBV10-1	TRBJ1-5	TGCGCCAGCAGTGAGTCGGGGTACAATCAGCCCCAGCATTTT	CASSESGYNQPQHF
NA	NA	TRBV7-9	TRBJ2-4	TGTGCCAGCAGCCCTAGGGACACCCAAAACATTCAGTACTTC	CASSPRDTQNIQYF
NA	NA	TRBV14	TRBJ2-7	TGTGCCAGCAGCCACAACAGGGTATCCTACTTC	CASSHNRVSYF
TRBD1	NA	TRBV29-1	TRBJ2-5	TGCAGCGATCAAACCAAACAGGGGCGGGAGACCCAGTACTTC	CSDQTKQGRETQYF
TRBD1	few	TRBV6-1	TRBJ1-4	TGTGCCACCTCCCCCAGGGGGCGCGGTGAAAAACTGTTTTTT	CATSPRGRGEKLFF
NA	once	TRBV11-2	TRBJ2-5	TGTGCCAGCAGCTACTACGCTGGGGAGACCCAGTACTTC	CASSYYAGETQYF
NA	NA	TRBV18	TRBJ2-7	TGTGCCAGCTCACCGATGGTCCCCTACGAGCAGTACTTC	CASSPMVPYEQYF
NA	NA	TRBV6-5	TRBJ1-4	TGTGCCAGCAGCTGGGGTATGGGAGGGGAAAAACTGTTTTTT	CASSWGMGGEKLFF
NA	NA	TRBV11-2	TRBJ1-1	TGTGCCAGCAGCTTCGGTATAACTGAAGCTTTCTTT	CASSFGITEAFF
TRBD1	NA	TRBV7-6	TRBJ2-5	TGTGCCAGCAGCTCACCGGGACAGGGTTTGGTTCGGGGGGAGACCCAGTACTTC	CASSSPGQGLVRGETQYF
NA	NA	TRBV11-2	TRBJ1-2	TGTGCCAGCAGCTTAGATGCAGGAGGGCCCTATGGCTACACCTTC	CASSLDAGGPYGYTF